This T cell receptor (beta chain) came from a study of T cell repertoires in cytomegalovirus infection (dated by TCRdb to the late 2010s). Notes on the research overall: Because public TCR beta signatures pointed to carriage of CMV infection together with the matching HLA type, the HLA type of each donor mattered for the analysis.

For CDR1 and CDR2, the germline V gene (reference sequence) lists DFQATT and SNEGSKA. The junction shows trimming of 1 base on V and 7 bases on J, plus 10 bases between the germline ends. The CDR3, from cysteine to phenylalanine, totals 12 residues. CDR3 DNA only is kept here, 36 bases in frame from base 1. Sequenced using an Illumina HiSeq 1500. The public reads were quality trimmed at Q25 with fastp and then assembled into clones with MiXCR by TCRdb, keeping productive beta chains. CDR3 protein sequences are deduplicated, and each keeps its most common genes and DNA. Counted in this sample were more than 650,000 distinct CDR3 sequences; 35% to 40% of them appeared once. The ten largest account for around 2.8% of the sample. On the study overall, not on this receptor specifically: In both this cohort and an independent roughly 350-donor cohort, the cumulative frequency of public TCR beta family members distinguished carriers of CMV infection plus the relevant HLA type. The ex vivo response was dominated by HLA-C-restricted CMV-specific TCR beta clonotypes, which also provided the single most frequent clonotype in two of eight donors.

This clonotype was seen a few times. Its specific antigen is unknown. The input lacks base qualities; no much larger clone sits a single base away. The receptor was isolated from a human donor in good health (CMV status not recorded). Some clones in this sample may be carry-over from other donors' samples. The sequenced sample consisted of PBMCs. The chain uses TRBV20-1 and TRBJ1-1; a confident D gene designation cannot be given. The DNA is TGCAGTGCTAGAGGAGGGCCTGATGAAGCTTTCTTT. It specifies CSARGGPDEAFF.